The rows below give T cell receptor beta chains drawn from one sample of a study of early T cells in non-severe SARS-CoV-2 infection. TCRdb fed the 5' RACE reads into MiXCR, producing one record per CDR3 protein. The data show approximately 110,000 distinct CDR3 sequences, just under 15% seen once. Sequences were obtained from whole blood. The receptors were gathered from an adult who was a healthcare worker with PCR-confirmed SARS-CoV-2 infection or an uninfected control (not recorded which). CDR3s include the opening cysteine and the closing phenylalanine or tryptophan.

V gene	CDR3 protein
TRBV5-1	CASSLQGLDTEAFF
TRBV24-1	CATSDPGLVGDTQYF
TRBV7-2	CASSGTASQETQYF
TRBV7-9	CASRHGTAEAFF
TRBV7-9	CASSSFDRDDYGYTF
TRBV18	CASSAGLTSGYTF
TRBV30	CAWSANLNTEAFF
TRBV20-1	CSAQGGVNQPQHF
TRBV6-1	CASTLRGPSTDTQYF
TRBV7-9	CASSLGSGTELFIQYF
TRBV2	CASSPSTGPDTQYF
TRBV11-1	CASSLDGDGTEAFF
TRBV12-5	CASGLPGGADAGNTQYF
TRBV29-1	CSVFRGGTGEAFF
TRBV20-1	CSLQDRTYNEQFF
TRBV7-9	CASTAWGGASTEAFF
TRBV27	CATTDPVHSYEQYF
TRBV6-6	CASTPDFVKGGYNEQFF
TRBV7-2	CASSLELVRELFF
TRBV5-4	CASSLSLAGNNEQFF
TRBV6-2/TRBV6-3	CATSGTGSNQPQHF
TRBV4-1	CASSQQGGGGELFF
TRBV3-1	CASSRGLPGDTEAFF
TRBV13	CASSSQLAGINTGELFF
TRBV5-4	CASSKGTSGGIYTQYF
TRBV19	CASSRLAGKSYEQYF
TRBV11-2	CASSHLSSRPIYEQYF
TRBV27	CASSQDFSGEQYF
TRBV12-3/TRBV12-4	CASSRDSNSPLHF